Below are 32 T cell receptor beta chains sequenced from a single sample in a study of T-cell memory formation after mild COVID-19. TCRdb recomputed calls from the 5' RACE reads with MiXCR, one row per CDR3 protein. The profile shows over 70,000 distinct CDR3 sequences, more than 12% of them singletons. The source material was PBMCs or a T cell subset sorted from them (not recorded which). These receptors originate from a young man who had mild COVID-19 (a few samples of this study predate the infection). Cell type and time point are not known.

This clonotype was counted a few times. This chain joins TRBV29-1 and TRBJ2-2, with D uncertain. From germline, CDR1 is SQVTM and CDR2 ANQGSEA. The CDR3 length is 11 residues. V lost 5 bases and J lost 6, with 7 bases in between. The CDR3 loop reads CSVYSAGELFF. In nucleotides, the CDR3 is TGCAGCGTTTACAGTGCCGGGGAGCTGTTTTTT.

This clonotype was recorded a few times. The V call is TRBV7-3, the J call TRBJ2-3; tentatively, D is TRBD1 or TRBD2 (5 bases each). The CDR3 length is 16 residues. Trimming left V 3 bases short and J 0 bases short, with 13 bases between. Per germline, CDR1 SGHTA and CDR2 FQGTGA. The CDR3 DNA follows: TGTGCCAGCAGCTTGGGAACCGGGGCTAGCACAGATACGCAGTATTTT. As protein: CASSLGTGASTDTQYF.

The chain carries TRBV6-1 and TRBJ2-3; D uncertain. The CDR3 has 15 residues. Germline CDR1 is MNHNS and CDR2 is SASEGT. Trimming removed 4 bases from V and 0 bases from J, with 11 bases in between. The DNA for the CDR3 is TGTGCCAGCAGTGGGGTGACTGGGAGCACAGATACGCAGTATTTT. Its translation is CASSGVTGSTDTQYF.

V gene TRBV5-8 combines with J gene TRBJ2-5, with a weak D call TRBD2 (5 bases). Germline V CDR1 and CDR2: SGHTS, YDEGEE. There are 15 residues in the CDR3. V lost 1 base and J 5 bases, leaving 15 bases between the germline ends. The CDR3 sequence: CASSLRETLGETQYF. Here the CDR3 DNA reads TGTGCCAGCAGCTTGAGGGAGACTCTTGGGGAGACCCAGTACTTC.

This sequence joins TRBV6-5 and TRBJ2-6; D remains ambiguous. This CDR3 contains 13 residues. V gave up 3 bases and J gave up 2 bases, with 2 bases separating them. Germline V gene sequence: CDR1 MNHEY, CDR2 SVGAGI. The CDR3, as DNA: TGTGCCAGCAGTTATCCTGGGGCCAACGTCCTGACTTTC. Protein sequence: CASSYPGANVLTF.

This chain links TRBV7-9 with TRBJ1-1; D is uncertain. This CDR3 is 12 amino acids long. V was cut by 1 base and J by 7 bases, with 7 bases left in between. Germline assignment: CDR1 SEHNR and CDR2 FQNEAQ (reference sequence). The CDR3 is CASSLVPHEAFF. The CDR3 bases are TGTGCCAGCAGCTTAGTACCCCATGAAGCTTTCTTT.

This clonotype was detected many times. The chain links TRBV7-3 to TRBJ2-1; 8 bases are a match to TRBD2. Germline CDR1 and CDR2: SGHTA and FQGTGA. With V trimmed by 5 bases and J by 3 bases, 6 bases remained unmatched. CDR3 length: 15 amino acids. CDR3 coding DNA: TGTGCCAGCAGCACTGTAGCGGGGCTCTACAATGAGCAGTTCTTC. Translating gives CASSTVAGLYNEQFF. The entire variable domain, with the rest obtained from reference TRBV7-3 and TRBJ2-1, is as follows: GAGVSQTPSNKVTEKGKYVELRCDPISGHTALYWYRQSLGQGPEFLIYFQGTGAADDSGLPNDRFFAVRPEGSVSTLKIQRTERGDSAVYLCASSTVAGLYNEQFFGPGTRLTVL.

The gene calls are TRBV7-3 and TRBJ2-7, with D tentatively TRBD2 (5 bases). This CDR3 has 13 amino acids. Trimming stripped 3 bases from V and 5 bases from J, with 11 bases between. Germline V lookup: CDR1 SGHTA, CDR2 FQGTGA. For the CDR3, the DNA is TGTGCCAGCAGCTTGACGGGATTCGACGAGCAGTACTTC. This gives the protein CASSLTGFDEQYF.

The chain joins TRBV7-8 to TRBJ2-3; TRBD2 matches 16 bases. The CDR3 is made up of 16 amino acids. The germline gives CDR1 SGHVS, CDR2 FQNEAQ. With V trimmed by 4 bases and J by 3 bases, 1 base remained unmatched. The CDR3 protein is CASSSGLAGGTDTQYF. The CDR3, as DNA: TGTGCCAGCAGCTCGGGACTAGCGGGGGGGACAGATACGCAGTATTTT.

This clonotype was seen only a few times. The rearrangement links TRBV12-3 or TRBV12-4 to TRBJ1-1; D not resolved. V lost 6 bases to trimming and J lost 1 base, with 12 bases between them. CDR3 length equals 14 residues. The CDR3 reads CASRPRRANTEAFF. CDR3 nucleotide sequence: TGTGCCAGCAGACCCCGACGGGCGAACACTGAAGCTTTCTTT.

The chain couples TRBV6-6 to TRBJ2-3; 9 nucleotides agree with TRBD2. The CDR3 is 16 residues long. After removal of 0 bases from V and 4 bases from J, the junction contained 5 bases not matched to a gene. Germline lookup yields CDR1 MNHNY and CDR2 SVGAGI (reference sequence). As DNA, the CDR3 is TGTGCCAGCAGTTACTCTGCGGGGGGGGGGTCAGATACGCAGTATTTT. Translating gives CASSYSAGGGSDTQYF.

This clonotype was detected a few times. This chain joins TRBV7-9 and TRBJ1-6, with a possible D match to TRBD1 (5 bases). V dropped 5 bases and J dropped 7 bases, with 12 bases sitting between them. Germline V CDR1 and CDR2: SEHNR, FQNEAQ (reference sequence). This CDR3 is 14 amino acids long. CDR3 amino acids: CASSSTGGNSPLHF. The DNA of the CDR3 is TGTGCCAGCAGCAGCACGGGGGGAAATTCACCCCTCCACTTT.

This clonotype was detected many times. The rearrangement uses TRBV7-7 and TRBJ2-1; 10 bases fit TRBD2. Germline CDR1 is SSHAT and CDR2 is FNYEAQ (reference sequence). The CDR3 has 15 residues. V lost 5 bases, J lost 3 bases, and 4 bases stayed unmatched. The CDR3 sequence: CASSPVAGGYNEQFF. CDR3 nucleotides: TGTGCCAGCAGCCCAGTAGCGGGGGGCTACAATGAGCAGTTCTTC.

This clonotype was recorded at least ten times. The gene calls are TRBV12-3 or TRBV12-4 and TRBJ1-5, with 9 positions matching TRBD1. V lost 5 bases and J lost 9; bases outside the gene matches: 5. The CDR3 is made up of 13 amino acids. The CDR3 bases are TGTGCCAGCAGTGGGACAGGGCCCCGGCCCCAGCATTTT. Amino acid sequence: CASSGTGPRPQHF.

CDR3 loop: CASSQETVWNTEAFF. As DNA, the CDR3 is TGCGCCAGCAGCCAAGAGACGGTCTGGAACACTGAAGCTTTCTTT. The rearrangement links TRBV4-3 to TRBJ1-1; D call uncertain. Deletions cut 0 bases from V and 1 base from J, with 9 bases between. CDR3 length: 15 residues. Germline V gene lookup returns CDR1 LGHNA and CDR2 YSLEER.

This clonotype was picked up a small number of times. The chain joins TRBV14 to TRBJ1-5, with 8 bases identical to TRBD1. Germline-derived CDR1 and CDR2 are SGHDN and FVKESK. J lost 2 bases, V lost 5 bases, and 5 bases had no gene match. This CDR3 spans 15 amino acids. The DNA of the CDR3 is TGTGCCAGCAGCACCCGGGACAGGCGCAATCAGCCCCAGCATTTT. This gives the protein CASSTRDRRNQPQHF. Variable domain in full (rest from reference TRBV14 and TRBJ1-5): EAGVTQFPSHSVIEKGQTVTLRCDPISGHDNLYWYRRVMGKEIKFLLHFVKESKQDESGMPNNRFLAERTGGTYSTLKVQPAELEDSGVYFCASSTRDRRNQPQHFGDGTRLSIL.

The genes are TRBV7-9 and TRBJ2-7; no clear D gene. The germline V and J ends were trimmed by 4 bases and 6 bases, with 10 bases remaining between them. CDR1 and CDR2 from the germline V gene are SEHNR and FQNEAQ (reference sequence). The CDR3 contains 12 residues. The CDR3 nucleotides are TGTGCCAGCAGCTCAGGTGGGTTCGAGCAGTACTTC. Amino acid sequence: CASSSGGFEQYF.

V and J are TRBV20-1 and TRBJ2-3; TRBD2 agrees at 10 bases. J lost 0 bases, V lost 3 bases, and 9 bases had no gene match. Germline CDR1 reads DFQATT; CDR2 reads SNEGSKA (reference sequence). The CDR3 covers 17 residues. CDR3 bases: TGCAGTGCTAGGGTTAGCGGGGGGACTTCTAGCACAGATACGCAGTATTTT. The encoded protein is CSARVSGGTSSTDTQYF.

Ten or more counts support this clonotype. This sequence joins TRBV12-3 or TRBV12-4 and TRBJ2-2; D unresolved. V lost 6 bases to trimming and J lost 5 bases, with 4 bases between them. The CDR3 contains 11 residues. The DNA for the CDR3 is TGTGCCAGCAGCTATACCGGGGAGCTGTTTTTT. Protein sequence: CASSYTGELFF.

This sequence joins TRBV18 and TRBJ2-1, with D perhaps given as TRBD1 or TRBD2 (8 bases each). Germline CDR1 KGHSH, CDR2 LQKENI. Trimming cost V 3 bases and J 5 bases, with 14 bases left between them. The CDR3 extends over 15 amino acids. The CDR3 DNA is TGTGCCAGCTCACCCGGGGGGGGACAGGACAATGAGCAGTTCTTC. Protein: CASSPGGGQDNEQFF.

The V and J genes are TRBV4-3 and TRBJ2-1; D might be TRBD2 (5 bases). This CDR3 has 14 residues. Trimming took 1 base from V and 7 from J, leaving 11 bases between them. The V gene's germline CDR1 is LGHNA and CDR2 YSLEER. Here the CDR3 DNA reads TGCGCCAGCAGCCAAGTTCGAGGGCTGAATGAGCAGTTCTTC. Encoded protein: CASSQVRGLNEQFF.

The table lists this clonotype with a few counts. V is TRBV7-2 and J is TRBJ2-5, with 7 nucleotides matching TRBD1. Germline values: CDR1 SGHTA, CDR2 FQGNSA. V lost 2 bases to trimming and J lost 5 bases; unmatched junction nucleotides: 5. CDR3 size: 14 residues. CDR3 sequence reads: CASSLRQGWETQYF. The CDR3 region has the DNA TGTGCCAGCAGCTTAAGACAGGGTTGGGAGACCCAGTACTTC.

The genes are TRBV5-1 and TRBJ2-3; the D is unclear. This CDR3 comprises 15 residues. V was trimmed by 7 bases and J by 1 base, leaving 16 bases between them. Germline CDR1 and CDR2: SGHRS and YFSETQ. DNA for the CDR3: TGCGCCAGCGGAGTGGGTCCCGAGGGCACAGATACGCAGTATTTT. Its protein product is CASGVGPEGTDTQYF.

The sample holds a few counts of this clonotype. The genes are TRBV13 and TRBJ2-2; D uncertain. This CDR3 comprises 13 residues. The germline V gene has CDR1 PRHDT and CDR2 FYEKMQ (reference sequence). The V end lost 4 bases, the J end lost 3 bases, and 6 bases lay between the germline ends. The CDR3 nucleotides are TGTGCCAGCAGCTCGTCCGACACCGGGGAGCTGTTTTTT. Translated: CASSSSDTGELFF. The entire variable domain, with the rest obtained from reference TRBV13 and TRBJ2-2, is as follows: AAGVIQSPRHLIKEKRETATLKCYPIPRHDTVYWYQQGPGQDPQFLISFYEKMQSDKGSIPDRFSAQQFSDYHSELNMSSLELGDSALYFCASSSSDTGELFFGEGSRLTVL.

J is TRBJ2-5 and V is TRBV7-2; 10 nucleotides line up with TRBD2. V was clipped by 1 base and J by 10 bases; unmatched bases: 15. There are 17 residues in the CDR3. Looked up from germline, CDR1 is SGHTA and CDR2 is FQGNSA. CDR3 bases: TGTGCCAGCAGCTTAGACCCGATACTAGCGGGGAAGTATGACCAGTACTTC. Protein sequence: CASSLDPILAGKYDQYF.

The chain has TRBV7-9 and TRBJ2-3; D is undetermined. V shed 1 base and J shed 6 bases, with 11 bases lying between them. This CDR3 region has 14 residues. CDR1 SEHNR and CDR2 FQNEAQ come from the germline V gene (reference sequence). The CDR3 bases are TGTGCCAGCAGCTTAGAGGCGGCGTCGGATACGCAGTATTTT. This encodes CASSLEAASDTQYF.

The gene calls are TRBV6-5 and TRBJ2-1; 8 bases agree with TRBD1. The CDR3 has 14 amino acids. V lost 0 bases to trimming and J lost 6 bases; unmatched junction nucleotides: 1. Germline V lookup: CDR1 MNHEY, CDR2 SVGAGI. CDR3 nucleotides: TGTGCCAGCAGTTACTCGGGACAGGTCAATGAGCAGTTCTTC. Its translation: CASSYSGQVNEQFF.

This clonotype was observed a few times. The gene calls are TRBV7-9 and TRBJ2-7; unclear D gene. From germline, CDR1 is SEHNR and CDR2 FQNEAQ (reference sequence). Trimming pared 5 bases from V and 7 bases from J, leaving 12 bases between. The CDR3 is made up of 12 amino acids. CDR3 amino acids: CASSPSPREQYF. CDR3 nucleotide sequence: TGTGCCAGCAGCCCTAGTCCACGGGAGCAGTACTTC.

The V gene is TRBV4-1, the J gene TRBJ2-7; 7 bases are a match to TRBD2. CDR1 MGHRA and CDR2 YSYEKL come from the germline V gene. The length of the CDR3 is 14 residues. V lost 3 bases to trimming and J lost 6 bases; unmatched junction nucleotides: 8. The CDR3 loop reads CASSQTYGGSEQYF. Here the CDR3 DNA reads TGCGCCAGCAGCCAGACCTACGGGGGGTCCGAGCAGTACTTC.

This chain joins TRBV5-5 and TRBJ1-4; D is unclear. V lost 1 base and J lost 4, with 11 bases in between. CDR1 and CDR2 from the germline V gene are SGHKS and YYEKEE (reference sequence). The CDR3 is 15 residues long. DNA for the CDR3: TGTGCCAGCAGCTTGAGGGCAGACGTTAATGAAAAACTGTTTTTT. Translated: CASSLRADVNEKLFF.

The chain combines TRBV11-2 with TRBJ2-5; D unclear. The germline CDR1 and CDR2 sequences are SGHAT and FQNNGV. Between the trimmed V and J ends, which lost 6 bases and 2 bases, there was a span of 10 bases. This CDR3 is 13 amino acids long. The CDR3 DNA follows: TGTGCCAGCAGGACCGCGAGGCAAGAGACCCAGTACTTC. Translating gives CASRTARQETQYF.

The chain uses TRBV18 and TRBJ2-7, with D unclear. The CDR3 loop spans 15 amino acids. Germline CDR1 KGHSH, CDR2 LQKENI. With 6 bases removed from V and 5 bases from J, the gap between germline ends came to 20 bases. The CDR3, as DNA: TGTGCCAGCTCGCCCCAGACCCAGATTTGGGACGAGCAGTACTTC. It translates to CASSPQTQIWDEQYF.